The next 14 T cell receptor beta chains were all read from a single sample in a study of sequential checkpoint blockade in melanoma. Treatment given: randomized to nivolumab then ipilimumab (arm A) or the reverse (arm B). Sequenced by immunoSEQ multiplex PCR; TCRdb stores in-frame clones only, minus some. This sample has thousands of clones, with over 20% found just once. This material consisted of tumor tissue (inferred from file names), taken from a patient given nivolumab and ipilimumab in sequence. These receptors were taken from a human donor with melanoma.

This clone has at least ten counts. The genes are TRBV11-3 and TRBJ2-1; 7 positions match TRBD2. With V trimmed by 3 bases and J by 3 bases, 5 bases remained unmatched. This CDR3 contains 15 residues. Germline CDR1 SGHNT, CDR2 YENEEA. The CDR3 loop is CASSFGAGYYNEQFF. As DNA, the CDR3 is TGTGCCAGCAGCTTTGGAGCGGGATACTACAATGAGCAGTTCTTC.

Here the CDR3 reads CASSQESGRGPEAFF. The CDR3 DNA follows: TGTGCCAGCAGCCAAGAATCCGGCAGGGGGCCTGAAGCTTTCTTT. The chain recombines TRBV14 with TRBJ1-1; TRBD1 agrees at 8 bases. V gave up 0 bases and J gave up 6 bases; unmatched junction bases: 6. This CDR3 spans 15 amino acids. Germline V CDR1 and CDR2: SGHDN, FVKESK.

By share of the sample, this clone is hyperexpanded. The chain employs TRBV6-8 and TRBJ2-2; D ambiguous. V dropped 5 bases and J dropped 4 bases, with 11 bases sitting between them. The V gene's germline CDR1 is MNHGY and CDR2 SAAAGT. The CDR3 covers 14 residues. The CDR3 DNA reads TGTGCCAGCAGTGGCTTCGGGTCCACCGGGGAGCTGTTTTTT. As protein: CASSGFGSTGELFF.

This clone was observed a handful of times. The chain carries TRBV6-8 and TRBJ1-1; D perhaps matches TRBD1 (6 bases). The germline gives CDR1 MNHGY, CDR2 SAAAGT. V lost 10 bases, J lost 4 bases, and 16 bases lay in between. The CDR3 sequence is 13 residues long. For the CDR3, the DNA is TGTGCCATCAGATCGGAGGGGGGCACTGAAGCTTTCTTT. This codes for CAIRSEGGTEAFF.

The rearrangement uses TRBV25-1 and TRBJ1-1, with D perhaps TRBD1 (5 bases). This CDR3 contains 12 residues. Germline V gene lookup returns CDR1 MGHDK and CDR2 SYGVNS. V lost 4 bases, J lost 7 bases, and 10 bases lay in between. For the CDR3, the DNA is TGTGCCAGCAGTGGCCGGGGGTATGAAGCTTTCTTT. This sequence encodes CASSGRGYEAFF.

This clone has just a few counts. The chain has TRBV21-1 and TRBJ2-1. TRBV21-1 is given as a pseudogene. This CDR3 has 14 residues. DNA of the CDR3: TGTGCCAGCAGTGTCGGGGGCGGGGTGCATGAGCAGTTCTTC. It specifies CASSVGGGVHEQFF.

In this sample, this clone is medium-sized. The rearrangement uses TRBV10-2 and TRBJ2-3, with TRBD2 identical over 8 bases. V gave up 3 bases and J gave up 2 bases; unmatched junction bases: 4. This CDR3 spans 15 amino acids. From germline, CDR1 is WSHSY and CDR2 SAAADI. The CDR3 DNA reads as TGCGCCAGCAGTGACTGGCGGGGGGTCACAGATACGCAGTATTTT. Translated: CASSDWRGVTDTQYF.

This clone was seen a handful of times. The rearrangement links TRBV29-1 to TRBJ1-1; tentative D call: TRBD1 (5 bases). This CDR3 has 15 amino acids. V was clipped by 5 bases and J by 5 bases, with 21 bases between them. CDR1 is SQVTM and CDR2 is ANQGSEA in the germline V gene. The DNA for the CDR3 is TGCAGCGTTACGTCTAAAAACAGGATGGGGACTGAAGCTTTCTTT. It yields the protein CSVTSKNRMGTEAFF. The variable domain in full, with the rest retrieved from reference TRBV29-1 and TRBJ1-1, is SAVISQKPSRDICQRGTSLTIQCQVDSQVTMMFWYRQQPGQSLTLIATANQGSEATYESGFVIDKFPISRPNLTFSTLTVSNMSPEDSSIYLCSVTSKNRMGTEAFFGQGTRLTVV.

The V and J genes are TRBV2 and TRBJ2-7, with D perhaps being TRBD1 or TRBD2 (5 bases each). V was trimmed by 3 bases and J by 0 bases, leaving 9 bases between them. Germline CDR1 reads SNHLY; CDR2 reads FYNNEI. The CDR3 covers 14 residues. CDR3 nucleotide sequence: TGTGCCAGCAGTGACCCAGGGAGCTCCTACGAGCAGTACTTC. This gives the protein CASSDPGSSYEQYF.

The chain is built from TRBV5-1 and TRBJ1-2; D gene unclear. Looked up from germline, CDR1 is SGHRS and CDR2 is YFSETQ. V was clipped by 0 bases and J by 6 bases, with 12 bases between them. The CDR3 extends over 14 amino acids. The CDR3 region has the DNA TGCGCCAGCAGCTTGGCCGTCCGGCAACATGGCTACACCTTC. This encodes CASSLAVRQHGYTF.

There are many counts of this clone. V gene TRBV6-8 combines with J gene TRBJ1-6; D is perhaps TRBD1 (5 bases). Deletions cut 7 bases from V and 8 bases from J, with 27 bases between. In germline, CDR1 is MNHGY, CDR2 SAAAGT. The CDR3 has 18 amino acids. The CDR3 here is CASTLNSLRAGQDSPLHF. CDR3 DNA: TGTGCCAGCACCTTAAACTCCCTTAGGGCAGGGCAGGATTCACCCCTCCACTTT.

Many counts were recorded for this clone. The rearrangement joins TRBV9 to TRBJ2-4; D ambiguous. The CDR3 consists of 14 residues. Germline V gives CDR1 SGDLS, CDR2 YYNGEE. V lost 4 bases and J lost 4, with 12 bases in between. The CDR3 reads CASSSAMVKNIQYF. The CDR3 nucleotides read TGTGCCAGCAGCTCAGCGATGGTAAAAAACATTCAGTACTTC.

This clone appeared a few times. The V and J genes are TRBV9 and TRBJ2-3; no clear D. The CDR3 extends over 13 amino acids. The germline V gene encodes CDR1 SGDLS and CDR2 YYNGEE. V lost 5 bases and J lost 11, with 18 bases in between. As DNA, the CDR3 is TGTGCCAGCAGTGTTGCTCAGATGCAAAAGCAGTATTTT. It encodes CASSVAQMQKQYF.

This clone showed up just a few times. Relative to the germline gene, one junction end is altered; a read error may explain this. This chain joins TRBV10-2 and TRBJ2-2, with a weak D call TRBD2 (5 bases). Per the germline V gene, CDR1 is WSHSY and CDR2 is SAAADI. This CDR3 comprises 13 residues. The CDR3 spells CASTEGGAGELFF. The CDR3 DNA sequence: TGCGCCAGCACTGAGGGTGGGGCCGGGGAGCTGTTTTTT.